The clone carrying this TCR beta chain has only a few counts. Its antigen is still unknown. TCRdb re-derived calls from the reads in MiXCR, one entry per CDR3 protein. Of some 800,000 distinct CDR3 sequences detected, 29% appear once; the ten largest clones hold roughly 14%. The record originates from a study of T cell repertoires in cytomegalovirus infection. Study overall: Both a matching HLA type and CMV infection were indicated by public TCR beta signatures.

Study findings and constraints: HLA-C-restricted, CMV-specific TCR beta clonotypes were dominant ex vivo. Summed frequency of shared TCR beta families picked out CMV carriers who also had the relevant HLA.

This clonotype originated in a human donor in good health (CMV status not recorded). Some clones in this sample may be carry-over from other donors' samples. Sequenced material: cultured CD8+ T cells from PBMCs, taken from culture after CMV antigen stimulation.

The CDR3 sequence: CASSLETGGINEQFF. The CDR3, as DNA: TGTGCCAGCAGCTTAGAGACAGGGGGCATTAATGAGCAGTTCTTC. The chain links TRBV7-9 to TRBJ2-1, with 10 bases that match TRBD1. V lost 1 base and J lost 7; bases outside the gene matches: 4. Per the germline V gene, CDR1 is SEHNR and CDR2 is FQNEAQ (reference sequence). The CDR3 has 15 amino acids.